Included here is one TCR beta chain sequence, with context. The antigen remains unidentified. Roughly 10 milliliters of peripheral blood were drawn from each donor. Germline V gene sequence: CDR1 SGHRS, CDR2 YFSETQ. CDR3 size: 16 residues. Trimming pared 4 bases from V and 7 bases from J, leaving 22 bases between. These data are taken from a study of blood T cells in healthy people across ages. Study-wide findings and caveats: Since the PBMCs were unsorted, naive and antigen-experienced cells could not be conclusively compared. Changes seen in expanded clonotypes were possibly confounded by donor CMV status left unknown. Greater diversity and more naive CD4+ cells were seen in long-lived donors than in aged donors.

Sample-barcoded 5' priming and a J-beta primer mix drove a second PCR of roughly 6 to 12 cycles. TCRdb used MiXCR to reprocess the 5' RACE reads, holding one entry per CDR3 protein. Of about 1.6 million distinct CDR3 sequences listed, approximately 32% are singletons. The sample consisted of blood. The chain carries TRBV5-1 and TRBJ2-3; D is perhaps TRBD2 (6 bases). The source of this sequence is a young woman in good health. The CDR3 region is CASSLPRDFPCYTQYF. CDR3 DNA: TGCGCCAGCAGCCTCCCCCGGGACTTCCCTTGCTATACGCAGTATTTT. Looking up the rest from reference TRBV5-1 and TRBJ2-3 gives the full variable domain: KAGVTQTPRYLIKTRGQQVTLSCSPISGHRSVSWYQQTPGQGLQFLFEYFSETQRNKGNFPGRFSGRQFSNSRSEMNVSTLELGDSALYLCASSLPRDFPCYTQYFGPGTRLTVL.